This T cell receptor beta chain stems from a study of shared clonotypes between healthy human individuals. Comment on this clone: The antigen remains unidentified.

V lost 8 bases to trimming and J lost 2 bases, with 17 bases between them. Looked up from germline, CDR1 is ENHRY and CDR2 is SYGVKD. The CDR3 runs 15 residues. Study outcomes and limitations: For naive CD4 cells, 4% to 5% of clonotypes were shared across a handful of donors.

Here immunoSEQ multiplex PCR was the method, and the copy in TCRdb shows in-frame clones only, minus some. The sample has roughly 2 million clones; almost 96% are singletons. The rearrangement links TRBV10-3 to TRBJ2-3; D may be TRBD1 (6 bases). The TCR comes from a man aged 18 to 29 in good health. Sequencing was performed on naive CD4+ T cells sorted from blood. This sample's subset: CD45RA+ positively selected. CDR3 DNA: TGTGCCATCTCCTATAACAGGGTAACCACAGATACGCAGTATTTT. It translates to CAISYNRVTTDTQYF.